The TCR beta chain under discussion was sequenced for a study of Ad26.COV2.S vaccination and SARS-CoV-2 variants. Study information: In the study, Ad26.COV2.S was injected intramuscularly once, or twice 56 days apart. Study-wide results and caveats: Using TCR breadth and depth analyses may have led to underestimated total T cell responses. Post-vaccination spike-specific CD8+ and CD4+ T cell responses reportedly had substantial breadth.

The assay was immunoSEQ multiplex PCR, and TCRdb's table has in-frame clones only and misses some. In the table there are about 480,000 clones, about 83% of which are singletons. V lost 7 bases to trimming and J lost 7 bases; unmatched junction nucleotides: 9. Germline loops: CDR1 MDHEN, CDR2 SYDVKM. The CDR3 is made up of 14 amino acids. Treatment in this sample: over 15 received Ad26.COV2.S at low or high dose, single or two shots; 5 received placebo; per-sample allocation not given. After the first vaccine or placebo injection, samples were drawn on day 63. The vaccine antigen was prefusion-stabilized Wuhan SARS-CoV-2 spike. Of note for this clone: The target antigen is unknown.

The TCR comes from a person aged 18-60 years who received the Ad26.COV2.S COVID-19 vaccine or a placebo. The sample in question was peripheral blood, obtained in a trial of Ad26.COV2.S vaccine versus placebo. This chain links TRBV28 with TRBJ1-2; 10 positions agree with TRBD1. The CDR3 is CASTGGGQGGGYTF. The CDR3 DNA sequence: TGTGCCAGCACCGGGGGAGGACAGGGGGGTGGCTACACCTTC.